The rows below give T cell receptor beta chains drawn from one sample of a study of shared clonotypes between healthy human individuals. Assay used: immunoSEQ multiplex PCR; TCRdb lists only in-frame clones, some missing. The sample lists more than 2,000,000 clones; approximately 90% were seen once. The specimen was naive CD4+ T cells sorted from blood. These receptors were obtained from a man younger than 35 in good health. CDR3s include the opening cysteine and the closing phenylalanine or tryptophan. A D gene is named only where the DNA matches it firmly. Only part of the rows carry a size: once, few, many, or a class if the clone is expanded.

V	size	J	D	CDR3	DNA
TRBV5-4	once	TRBJ1-3	.	CASSLGGVDTIYF	TGTGCCAGCAGCCTAGGGGGGGTTGACACCATATATTTT
TRBV6-1	.	TRBJ2-5	TRBD2	CASSVQPTSGGGETQYF	TGTGCCAGCAGTGTCCAACCCACTAGCGGGGGAGGTGAGACCCAGTACTTC
TRBV5-4	once	TRBJ2-3	TRBD2	CASSLERGNTDTQYF	TGTGCCAGCAGCTTGGAGCGGGGAAACACAGATACGCAGTATTTT
TRBV4-1	.	TRBJ2-7	TRBD2	CASSQVAGERSEQYF	TGCGCCAGCAGCCAAGTAGCGGGAGAAAGATCCGAGCAGTACTTC
TRBV4-1	.	TRBJ1-4	.	CASSQNDRTNEKLFF	TGCGCCAGCAGCCAGAACGACAGAACTAATGAAAAACTGTTTTTT
TRBV9	.	TRBJ1-2	.	CASSAQEGGHIYGYTF	TGTGCCAGCAGCGCCCAAGAGGGGGGCCACATCTATGGCTACACCTTC
TRBV10-3	.	TRBJ2-6	.	CAISEGSTGANVLTF	TGTGCCATCAGTGAGGGAAGTACTGGGGCCAACGTCCTGACTTTC
TRBV7-2	once	TRBJ2-7	TRBD1	CASSGQDYEQYF	TGTGCCAGCAGCGGACAGGACTACGAGCAGTACTTC
TRBV20-1	.	TRBJ2-3	.	CSATDDTQYF	TGCAGTGCTACGGATGATACGCAGTATTTT
TRBV19	.	TRBJ2-2	.	CASSSSRYTGELFF	TGTGCCAGTAGTTCCAGCAGATACACCGGGGAGCTGTTTTTT
TRBV6-5	.	TRBJ1-1	.	CASNPLGGLNTEAFF	TGTGCCAGCAACCCCCTGGGCGGGTTGAACACTGAAGCTTTCTTT
TRBV5-1	.	TRBJ2-2	TRBD2	CASSLQAGVTHGELFF	TGCGCCAGCAGCTTGCAAGCGGGGGTGACCCACGGGGAGCTGTTTTTT
TRBV5-1	.	TRBJ1-2	.	CASSELEGSWNYYTF	TGCGCCAGCAGCGAGTTGGAAGGGAGTTGGAATTACTACACCTTC
TRBV9	few	TRBJ1-1	TRBD1	CASSVGQGEGRAFF	TGTGCCAGCAGCGTAGGGCAGGGGGAGGGAAGAGCTTTCTTT
TRBV28	.	TRBJ1-1	TRBD1	CASRPPGQGANTEAFF	TGTGCCAGCAGGCCCCCGGGACAGGGGGCGAACACTGAAGCTTTCTTT
TRBV28	.	TRBJ2-1	.	CASKGGKYNEQFF	TGTGCCAGCAAAGGGGGTAAATACAATGAGCAGTTCTTC
TRBV30	.	TRBJ2-5	.	CAWSVIWRAAQYF	TGTGCCTGGAGTGTTATCTGGCGGGCGGCCCAGTACTTC
TRBV6-5	.	TRBJ1-4	.	CASSPPLGTNEKLFF	TGTGCCAGCAGTCCTCCCCTTGGCACTAATGAAAAACTGTTTTTT
TRBV10-3	.	TRBJ2-7	.	CAISESTVAVDEQYF	TGTGCCATCAGTGAGTCGACGGTCGCGGTGGACGAGCAGTACTTC
TRBV5-1	.	TRBJ2-2	.	CASSLAAPNTGELFF	TGCGCCAGCAGCTTGGCCGCACCGAACACCGGGGAGCTGTTTTTT
TRBV30	.	TRBJ1-3	TRBD1	CAWSGKTGAGNTIYF	TGTGCCTGGAGTGGGAAGACAGGGGCTGGAAACACCATATATTTT
TRBV7-4	.	TRBJ2-3	.	CASSLVGQRGQTNTDTQYF	TGTGCCAGCAGCTTAGTAGGTCAGCGCGGCCAGACCAACACAGATACGCAGTATTTT
TRBV27	few	TRBJ1-4	.	CASSKVQGTGKLFF	TGTGCCAGCAGTAAGGTACAGGGTACGGGGAAACTGTTTTTT